This T cell receptor beta chain was captured by sequencing in a study of early T cells in non-severe SARS-CoV-2 infection. Germline V gene data show CDR1 as LGHDT and CDR2 as YNNKEL (reference sequence). This CDR3 comprises 12 residues. The V and J ends lost 6 bases and 2 bases respectively, with 8 bases between them. Attachment of unique molecular identifiers was made to individual cDNA molecules. Each CDR3 protein gets one entry after TCRdb re-called the 5' RACE reads with MiXCR. The table includes tens of thousands of distinct CDR3 sequences, over 10% detected once. This clonotype was counted ten times or more.

The sample taken for sequencing was whole blood. This sequence joins TRBV3-1 and TRBJ2-7; D ambiguous. The TCR comes from an adult who was a healthcare worker with PCR-confirmed SARS-CoV-2 infection or an uninfected control (not recorded which). The CDR3 is CASSRGAYEQYF. The CDR3 DNA sequence: TGTGCCAGCAGTCGAGGAGCCTACGAGCAGTACTTC.